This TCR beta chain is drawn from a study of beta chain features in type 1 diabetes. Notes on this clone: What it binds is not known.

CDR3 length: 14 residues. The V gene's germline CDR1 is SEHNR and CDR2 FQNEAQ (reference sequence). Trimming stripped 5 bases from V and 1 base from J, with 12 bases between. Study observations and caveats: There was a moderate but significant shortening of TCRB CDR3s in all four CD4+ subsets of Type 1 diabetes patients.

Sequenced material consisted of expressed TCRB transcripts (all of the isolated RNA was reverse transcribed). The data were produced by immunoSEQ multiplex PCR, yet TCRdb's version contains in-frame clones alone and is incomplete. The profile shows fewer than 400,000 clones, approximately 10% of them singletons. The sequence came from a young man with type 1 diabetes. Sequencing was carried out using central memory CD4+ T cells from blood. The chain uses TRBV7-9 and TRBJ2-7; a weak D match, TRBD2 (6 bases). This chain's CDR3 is CASSTTSVSYEQYF. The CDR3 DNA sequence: TGTGCCAGCAGCACGACTAGTGTATCCTACGAGCAGTACTTC.